Below, 7 T cell receptor beta chains from the same sample are listed, as sequenced in a study of blood T cell repertoires in COVID-19 (dated by TCRdb to 2018 to 2020). Libraries were constructed by the immunoSEQ multiplex PCR assay. Here the immuneACCESS table is served through TCRdb, limited to in-frame sequences with V and J called. Missing clones are a known gap in these copies; in checked studies unresolved V genes cover under half, and the rest lacks a known reason. The sample yields some 380,000 clones; about 80% were counted once. The ten largest clones add up to approximately 1% of the sample. The sequenced material came from peripheral blood. Every receptor here comes from a human donor with acute or convalescent COVID-19. The donor label of this sample is uncertain.

V usage is TRBV28 and J usage is TRBJ1-2; D gene uncertain. V was trimmed by 6 bases and J by 8 bases, leaving 13 bases between them. The CDR3 sequence is 12 residues long. CDR1 MDHEN and CDR2 SYDVKM come from the germline V gene. CDR3 sequence reads: CASSFLGGGYTF. In DNA form, the CDR3 reads TGTGCCAGCAGCTTCTTGGGCGGGGGCTACACCTTC.

This clone has only a few counts. The chain employs TRBV7-9 and TRBJ1-2, with D tentatively TRBD1 (6 bases). Trimming took 0 bases from V and 7 from J, leaving 9 bases between them. This CDR3 has 13 residues. In germline, CDR1 is SEHNR, CDR2 FQNEAQ (reference sequence). The chain's CDR3 is CASSLAQGFGYTF. In DNA form, the CDR3 reads TGTGCCAGCAGCTTAGCACAGGGTTTTGGCTACACCTTC.

This clone came up many times. The chain is built from TRBV5-4 and TRBJ2-2, with a possible D match to TRBD1 (6 bases). V was clipped by 4 bases and J by 0 bases, with 13 bases between them. The length of the CDR3 is 16 residues. Per germline, CDR1 SGHNT and CDR2 YYREEE (reference sequence). The CDR3: CASSNSRGSNTGELFF. For the CDR3, the DNA is TGTGCCAGCAGCAATAGCAGGGGATCGAACACCGGGGAGCTGTTTTTT.

For the CDR3, the DNA is TGTGCCAGCAGCCACCTACAGGGGTCAAACTATGGCTACACCTTC. As protein: CASSHLQGSNYGYTF. This sequence joins TRBV7-2 and TRBJ1-2; 7 positions agree with TRBD1. This CDR3 comprises 15 residues. The germline CDR1 and CDR2 sequences are SGHTA and FQGNSA. J lost 2 bases, V lost 5 bases, and 8 bases had no gene match.

V gene TRBV2 combines with J gene TRBJ1-2; 7 nucleotides match TRBD1. Germline V gene lookup returns CDR1 SNHLY and CDR2 FYNNEI. V lost 7 bases, J lost 4 bases, and 6 bases stayed unmatched. There are 13 residues in the CDR3. CDR3 sequence reads: CASKQDRAYGYTF. CDR3 nucleotide sequence: TGTGCCAGCAAACAAGACAGGGCCTATGGCTACACCTTC. Complete variable domain (other parts from reference TRBV2 and TRBJ1-2): EPEVTQTPSHQVTQMGQEVILRCVPISNHLYFYWYRQILGQKVEFLVSFYNNEISEKSEIFDDQFSVERPDGSNFTLKIRSTKLEDSAMYFCASKQDRAYGYTFGSGTRLTVV.

In its sample, this clone was seen a few times. The chain is built from TRBV2 and TRBJ1-1, with D possibly TRBD1 on 6 matching bases. Germline V lookup: CDR1 SNHLY, CDR2 FYNNEI. Trimming took 5 bases from V and 7 from J, leaving 17 bases between them. The CDR3 sequence is 14 residues long. CDR3 sequence: CASSFRGTSIEAFF. The CDR3 DNA sequence: TGTGCCAGCAGTTTTCGAGGGACAAGTATTGAAGCTTTCTTT. Using reference TRBV2 and TRBJ1-1 for the parts outside the CDR3, the full variable domain is EPEVTQTPSHQVTQMGQEVILRCVPISNHLYFYWYRQILGQKVEFLVSFYNNEISEKSEIFDDQFSVERPDGSNFTLKIRSTKLEDSAMYFCASSFRGTSIEAFFGQGTRLTVV.

This rearrangement joins TRBV2 to TRBJ1-2; D is uncertain. CDR3 length: 15 amino acids. V was shortened by 1 base and J by 1 base, with 10 bases between the two germline ends. In germline, CDR1 is SNHLY, CDR2 FYNNEI. The DNA for the CDR3 is TGTGCCAGCAGTGAAGACAGCCCCCTTAACTATGGCTACACCTTC. Translating it yields CASSEDSPLNYGYTF.